The T cell receptor (beta chain) under discussion was sequenced for a study of blood T cell repertoires in COVID-19. Study information: COVID-19 samples collected from the United States, Italy and Spain covered acute and convalescent phases. The cDNA or gDNA used as material had been derived from T cells, B-cell-depleted T cells, or PBMCs.

Source study methods: Amplifying reference gene primers gave estimates of nucleated cell counts. The method was immunoSEQ multiplex PCR; TCRdb's version includes in-frame clones alone and lacks a portion of them. V, J and clone size reflect that table, while D and trimming were determined from the DNA. The table records about 33,000 clones, more than 80% of them present only once. The CDR3 is made up of 14 amino acids. CDR1 is KGHSH, CDR2 LQKENI, per germline. Trimming took 6 bases from V and 7 from J; bases not matched to a gene: 6. Sequences were obtained from peripheral blood. The source of this sequence is a male donor with active COVID-19. V gene TRBV18 combines with J gene TRBJ1-6; TRBD1 matches 7 bases. In DNA, the CDR3 is TGTGCCAGCTCCGGGGACAGTGGGAATTCACCCCTCCACTTT. Translation gives CASSGDSGNSPLHF.